One T cell receptor beta chain is described in this entry. In this sample, this clone turned up a few times. Its antigen remains unidentified. No quality values exist for individual bases; no much larger clone is one base distant. The germline V and J ends show losses of 6 bases and 1 base respectively, and no gene match explains 11 bases of the junction. The CDR3 contains 18 residues, cysteine and phenylalanine counted. Only the CDR3 portion is preserved as DNA: 54 bases, with reading frame beginning at the first base. The germline V gene sets CDR1 to SNHLY and CDR2 to FYNNEI. The sample originates from a study of blood T cell repertoires in COVID-19 (dated by TCRdb to 2018 to 2020). The study in broad terms: The collaborator samples originated in the United States, Italy and Spain and spanned the acute and convalescent phases of COVID-19. Samples came from the ongoing ImmuneRACE study (first 160 participants) plus 1,254 subjects from 6 global collaborators. A freely available public database, intended as a resource for researchers studying the immune response to SARS-CoV-2, is where the repertoires were released. Sample metadata almost always included a de-identified subject ID, COVID-19 status, age in years and sex. HLA class I and class II types, where available, came from metadata supplied by the sample provider rather than from assay-based typing. The dataset comprised deeply sampled blood TCRbeta repertoires from subjects exposed to, actively infected with, or recovered from COVID-19. The material from the prospective study consisted of cDNA or gDNA derived from T cells, B-cell-depleted T cells, or PBMCs.

In the prospective study, participants were roughly 18 to 89 years old, resided in 24 geographic areas of the United States, and were enrolled through a virtual design. To assign participants to cohorts, the prospective study relied on clinical history that participants themselves reported in a screening survey and a study questionnaire. Recovered participants in ImmuneRACE Cohort 3 were defined by two consecutive negative NP/OP PCR tests, clearance by a healthcare professional, or resolution of symptoms. Mobile phlebotomists in the prospective study collected whole blood, serum and a nasopharyngeal or oropharyngeal swab from every participant. Over a roughly two-month period, participants in the prospective study had the option of providing additional blood draws and questionnaires. Before DNA extraction, prospective study blood samples were shipped either frozen or at room temperature. TCRbeta CDR3 regions were amplified from genomic DNA using the immunoSEQ Assay, a bias-controlled multiplex PCR. The published analysis was carried out like this. The number of nucleated cells in each sample was estimated by amplification of reference gene primers within the assay. Sequence reads were collapsed and filtered to measure the absolute abundance of every unique TCRbeta CDR3 rearrangement. For each sample, productive Simpson clonality was calculated by taking the square root of Simpson's diversity index across productive rearrangements. This is the immuneACCESS table as TCRdb keeps it, with only in-frame sequences that have V and J called. A part of the clones is gone; compared with another copy, unresolved V genes explain less than half, and the rest is unexplained. The DNA was the basis for D and trimming; V, J and clone size are from that table. Present in this sample are under 200,000 clones, 80% to 85% of which were seen just once. 10% to 15% of the sample rests with the top ten.

Study-wide conclusions, independent of this receptor: The amount of clinical and demographic metadata varied by source and participant and was provided uncurated.

The receptor comes from a woman aged 55-70 years who had recovered from COVID-19. This chain is built from TRBV2 and TRBJ1-6; 8 nucleotides in the junction match TRBD1. Sequencing was performed on PBMCs or T cells enriched from blood (not recorded which). CDR3 sequence: CASRDRGGIGSYNSPLHF. The DNA sequence is as follows: TGTGCCAGCAGAGACAGGGGAGGAATCGGGTCCTATAATTCACCCCTCCACTTT.